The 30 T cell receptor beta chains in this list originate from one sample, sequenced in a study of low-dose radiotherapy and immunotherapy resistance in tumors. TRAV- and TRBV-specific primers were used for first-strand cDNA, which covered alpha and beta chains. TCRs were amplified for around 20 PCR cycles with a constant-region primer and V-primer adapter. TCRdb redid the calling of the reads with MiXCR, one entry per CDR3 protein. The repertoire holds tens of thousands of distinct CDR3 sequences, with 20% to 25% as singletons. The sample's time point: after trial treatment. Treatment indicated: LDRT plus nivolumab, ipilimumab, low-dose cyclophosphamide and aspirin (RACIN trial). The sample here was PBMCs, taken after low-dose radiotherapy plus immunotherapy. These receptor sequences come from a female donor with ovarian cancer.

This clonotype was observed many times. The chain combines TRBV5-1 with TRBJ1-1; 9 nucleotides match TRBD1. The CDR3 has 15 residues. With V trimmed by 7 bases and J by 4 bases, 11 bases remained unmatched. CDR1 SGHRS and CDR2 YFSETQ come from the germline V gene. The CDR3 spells CASEETGGGITEAFF. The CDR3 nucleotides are TGCGCCAGCGAAGAAACAGGGGGCGGAATCACTGAAGCTTTCTTT.

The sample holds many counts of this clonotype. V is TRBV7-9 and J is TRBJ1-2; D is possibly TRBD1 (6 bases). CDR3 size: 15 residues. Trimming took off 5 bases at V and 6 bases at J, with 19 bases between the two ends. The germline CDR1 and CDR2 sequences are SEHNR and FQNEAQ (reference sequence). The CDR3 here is CASSPSRSGQNGYTF. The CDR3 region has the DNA TGTGCCAGCAGCCCGAGTAGATCCGGACAGAATGGCTACACCTTC.

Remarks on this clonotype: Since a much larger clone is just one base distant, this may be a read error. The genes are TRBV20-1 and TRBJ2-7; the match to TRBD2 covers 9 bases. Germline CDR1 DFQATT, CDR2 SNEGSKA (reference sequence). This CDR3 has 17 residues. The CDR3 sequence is CSARRPASGIFSYEPYF. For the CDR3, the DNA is TGCAGTGCTAGACGCCCGGCTAGCGGGATTTTCTCCTACGAGCCGTACTTC.

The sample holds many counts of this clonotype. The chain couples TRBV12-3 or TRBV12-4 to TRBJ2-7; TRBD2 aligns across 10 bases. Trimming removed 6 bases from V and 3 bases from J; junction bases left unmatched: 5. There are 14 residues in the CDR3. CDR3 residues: CASRASGSGYEQYF. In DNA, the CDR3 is TGTGCCAGCAGGGCTAGCGGGAGCGGCTACGAGCAGTACTTC.

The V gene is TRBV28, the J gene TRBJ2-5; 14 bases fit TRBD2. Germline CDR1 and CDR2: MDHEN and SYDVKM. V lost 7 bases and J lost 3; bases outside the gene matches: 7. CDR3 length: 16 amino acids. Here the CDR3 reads CASTNRGLAGEETQYF. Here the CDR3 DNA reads TGTGCCAGCACCAACAGGGGACTAGCGGGGGAAGAGACCCAGTACTTC.

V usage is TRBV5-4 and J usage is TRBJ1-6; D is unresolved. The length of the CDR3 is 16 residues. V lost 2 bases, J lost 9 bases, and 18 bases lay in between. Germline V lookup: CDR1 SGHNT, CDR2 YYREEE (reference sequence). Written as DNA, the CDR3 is TGTGCCAGCAGCTTCTCATTCAGTGGTGTAGGTTCACCCCTCCACTTT. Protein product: CASSFSFSGVGSPLHF.

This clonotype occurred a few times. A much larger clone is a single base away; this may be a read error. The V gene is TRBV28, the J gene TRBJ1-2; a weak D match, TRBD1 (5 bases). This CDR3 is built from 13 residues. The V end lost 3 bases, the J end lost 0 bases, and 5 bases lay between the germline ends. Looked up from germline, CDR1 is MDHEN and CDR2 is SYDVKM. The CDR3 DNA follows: TGTGCCAGCAGTTTGGGGGCTAACTATGGCTACACCTTC. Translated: CASSLGANYGYTF.

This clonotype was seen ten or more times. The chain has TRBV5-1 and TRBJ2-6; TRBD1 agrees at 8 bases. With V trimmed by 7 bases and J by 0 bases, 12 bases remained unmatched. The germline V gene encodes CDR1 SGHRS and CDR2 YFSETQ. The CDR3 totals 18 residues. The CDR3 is CASAAGDRITSGANVLTF. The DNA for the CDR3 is TGCGCCAGCGCGGCCGGGGACAGGATAACCTCTGGGGCCAACGTCCTGACTTTC. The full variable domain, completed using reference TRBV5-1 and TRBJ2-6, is KAGVTQTPRYLIKTRGQQVTLSCSPISGHRSVSWYQQTPGQGLQFLFEYFSETQRNKGNFPGRFSGRQFSNSRSEMNVSTLELGDSALYLCASAAGDRITSGANVLTFGAGSRLTVL.

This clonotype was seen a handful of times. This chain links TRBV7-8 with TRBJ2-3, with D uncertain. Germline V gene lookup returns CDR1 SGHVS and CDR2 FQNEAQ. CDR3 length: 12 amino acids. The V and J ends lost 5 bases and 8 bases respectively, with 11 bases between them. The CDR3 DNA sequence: TGTGCCAGCAGCCCCTACCCAGTTACGCAGTATTTT. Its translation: CASSPYPVTQYF.

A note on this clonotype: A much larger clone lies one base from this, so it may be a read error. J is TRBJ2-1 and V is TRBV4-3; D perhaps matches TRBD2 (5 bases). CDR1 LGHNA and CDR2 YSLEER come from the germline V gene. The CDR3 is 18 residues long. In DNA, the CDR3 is TGCGCCAGCGGCCAAGATCCCCGAGGGAGCGGAGCCTACAATGAGCAGTTCTTC. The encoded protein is CASGQDPRGSGAYNEQFF.

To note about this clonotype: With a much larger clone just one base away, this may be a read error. The CDR3 sequence is CSAVGTTNTDTQYF. In nucleotides, the CDR3 is TGCAGTGCGGTGGGGACAACAAACACAGATACGCAGTATTTT. This sequence joins TRBV20-1 and TRBJ2-3; a possible D gene is TRBD1 (6 bases). The V gene's germline CDR1 is DFQATT and CDR2 SNEGSKA (reference sequence). The CDR3 runs to 14 residues. The ends were cut back, 6 bases at V and 2 bases at J, with 15 bases in the middle.

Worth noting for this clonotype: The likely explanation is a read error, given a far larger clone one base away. The CDR3 is CASSQESGGAVYNEQYF. In DNA, the CDR3 is TGCGCCAGCAGCCAAGAAAGCGGGGGGGCTGTCTACAATGAGCAGTACTTC. This chain connects TRBV4-1 to TRBJ2-5; 10 bases are shared with TRBD2. This CDR3 region has 17 residues. Trimming took 0 bases from V and 11 from J; bases not matched to a gene: 15. Per germline, CDR1 MGHRA and CDR2 YSYEKL.

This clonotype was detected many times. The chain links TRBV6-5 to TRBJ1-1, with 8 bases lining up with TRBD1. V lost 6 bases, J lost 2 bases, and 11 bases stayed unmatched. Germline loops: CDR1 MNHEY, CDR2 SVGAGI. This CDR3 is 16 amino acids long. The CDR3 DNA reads TGTGCCAGCAGCCGATATACAGGGGGGCAAAACACTGAAGCTTTCTTT. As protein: CASSRYTGGQNTEAFF.

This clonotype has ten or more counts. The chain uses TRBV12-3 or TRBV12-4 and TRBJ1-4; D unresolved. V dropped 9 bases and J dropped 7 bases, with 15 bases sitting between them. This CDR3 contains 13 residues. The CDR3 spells CARKQLMSEKLFF. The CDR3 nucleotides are TGTGCCAGGAAACAGTTAATGAGTGAAAAACTGTTTTTT.

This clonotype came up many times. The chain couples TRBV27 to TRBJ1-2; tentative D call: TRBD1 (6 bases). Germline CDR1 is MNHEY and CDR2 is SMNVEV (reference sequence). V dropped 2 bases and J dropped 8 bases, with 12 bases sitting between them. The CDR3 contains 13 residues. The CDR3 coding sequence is TGTGCCAGCAGTTTAGGCACAGGGACCGGCTACACCTTC. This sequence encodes CASSLGTGTGYTF.

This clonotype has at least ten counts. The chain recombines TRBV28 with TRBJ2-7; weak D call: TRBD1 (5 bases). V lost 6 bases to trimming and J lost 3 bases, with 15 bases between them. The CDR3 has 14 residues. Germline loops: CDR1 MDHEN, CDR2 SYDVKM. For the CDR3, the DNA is TGTGCCAGCAGCCTTTGGGGCCGAGACTACGAGCAGTACTTC. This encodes CASSLWGRDYEQYF.

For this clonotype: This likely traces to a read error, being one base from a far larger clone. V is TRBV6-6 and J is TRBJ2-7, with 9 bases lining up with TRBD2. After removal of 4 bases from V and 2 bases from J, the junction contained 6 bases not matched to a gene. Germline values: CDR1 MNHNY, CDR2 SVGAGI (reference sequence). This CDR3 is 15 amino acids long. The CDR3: CASSSGGLAPYEQYF. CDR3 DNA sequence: TGTGCCAGCAGTTCGGGGGGACTAGCCCCCTACGAGCAGTACTTC.

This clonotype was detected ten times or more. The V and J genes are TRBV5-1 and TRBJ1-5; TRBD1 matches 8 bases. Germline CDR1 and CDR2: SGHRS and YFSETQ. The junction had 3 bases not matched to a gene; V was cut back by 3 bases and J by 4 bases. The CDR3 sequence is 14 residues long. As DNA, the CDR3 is TGCGCCAGCAGCTGGACAGGGCAAAATCAGCCCCAGCATTTT. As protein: CASSWTGQNQPQHF.

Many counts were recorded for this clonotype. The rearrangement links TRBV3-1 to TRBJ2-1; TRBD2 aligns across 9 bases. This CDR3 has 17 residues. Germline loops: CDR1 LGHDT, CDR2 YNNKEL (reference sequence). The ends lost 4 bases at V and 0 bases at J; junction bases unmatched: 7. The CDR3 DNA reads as TGTGCCAGCAGCCGCCGACTAGCGGATAGCTCCTACAATGAGCAGTTCTTC. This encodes CASSRRLADSSYNEQFF.

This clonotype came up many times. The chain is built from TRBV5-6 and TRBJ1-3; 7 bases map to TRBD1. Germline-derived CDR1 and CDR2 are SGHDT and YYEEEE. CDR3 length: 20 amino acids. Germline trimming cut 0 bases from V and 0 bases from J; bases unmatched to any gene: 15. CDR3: CASSLVGHWGQMNSGNTIYF. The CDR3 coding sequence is TGTGCCAGCAGCTTGGTGGGACACTGGGGACAGATGAACTCTGGAAACACCATATATTTT.

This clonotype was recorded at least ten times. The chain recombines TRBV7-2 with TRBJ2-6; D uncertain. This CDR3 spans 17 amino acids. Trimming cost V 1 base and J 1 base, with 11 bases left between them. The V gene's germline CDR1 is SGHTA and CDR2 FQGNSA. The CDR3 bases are TGTGCCAGCAGCTTAGGACGGGCCCAATCTGGGGCCAACGTCCTGACTTTC. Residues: CASSLGRAQSGANVLTF. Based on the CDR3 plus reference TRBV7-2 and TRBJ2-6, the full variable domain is GAGVSQSPSNKVTEKGKDVELRCDPISGHTALYWYRQSLGQGLEFLIYFQGNSAPDKSGLPSDRFSAERTGGSVSTLTIQRTQQEDSAVYLCASSLGRAQSGANVLTFGAGSRLTVL.

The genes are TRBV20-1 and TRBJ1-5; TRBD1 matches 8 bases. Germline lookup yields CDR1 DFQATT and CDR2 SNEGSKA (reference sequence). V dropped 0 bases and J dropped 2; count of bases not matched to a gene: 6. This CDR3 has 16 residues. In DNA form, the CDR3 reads TGCAGTGCTAGAGATACTGGACAGGGCGGCAATCAGCCCCAGCATTTT. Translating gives CSARDTGQGGNQPQHF.

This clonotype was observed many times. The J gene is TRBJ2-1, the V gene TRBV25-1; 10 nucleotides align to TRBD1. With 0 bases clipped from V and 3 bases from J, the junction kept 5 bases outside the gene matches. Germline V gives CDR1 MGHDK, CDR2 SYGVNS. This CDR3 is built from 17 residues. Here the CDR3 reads CASSEYPGQGVYNEQFF. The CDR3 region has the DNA TGTGCCAGCAGTGAATATCCAGGACAGGGGGTCTACAATGAGCAGTTCTTC.

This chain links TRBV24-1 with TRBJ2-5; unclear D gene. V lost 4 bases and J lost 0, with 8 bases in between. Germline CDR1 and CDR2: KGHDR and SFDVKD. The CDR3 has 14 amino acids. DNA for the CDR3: TGTGCCACCAGTGAGGGTGGGCACCAAGAGACCCAGTACTTC. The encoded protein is CATSEGGHQETQYF.

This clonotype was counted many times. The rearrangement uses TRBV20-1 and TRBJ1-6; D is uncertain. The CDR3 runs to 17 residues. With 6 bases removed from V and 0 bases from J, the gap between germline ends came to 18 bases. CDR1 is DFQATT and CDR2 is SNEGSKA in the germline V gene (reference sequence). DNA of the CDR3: TGCAGTGCCCGTACAGTTAGGTCGAGCTCCTATAATTCACCCCTCCACTTT. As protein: CSARTVRSSSYNSPLHF.

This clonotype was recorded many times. The CDR3, as DNA: TGTGCCAGTAAAGGCCCCCCAGATCAGCCCCAGCATTTT. It translates to CASKGPPDQPQHF. The rearrangement uses TRBV19 and TRBJ1-5; D gene uncertain. Trimming removed 7 bases from V and 5 bases from J, with 12 bases in between. This CDR3 contains 13 residues. The germline V gene encodes CDR1 LNHDA and CDR2 SQIVND (reference sequence). The full variable domain, completed using reference TRBV19 and TRBJ1-5, is DGGITQSPKYLFRKEGQNVTLSCEQNLNHDAMYWYRQDPGQGLRLIYYSQIVNDFQKGDIAEGYSVSREKKESFPLTVTSAQKNPTAFYLCASKGPPDQPQHFGDGTRLSIL.

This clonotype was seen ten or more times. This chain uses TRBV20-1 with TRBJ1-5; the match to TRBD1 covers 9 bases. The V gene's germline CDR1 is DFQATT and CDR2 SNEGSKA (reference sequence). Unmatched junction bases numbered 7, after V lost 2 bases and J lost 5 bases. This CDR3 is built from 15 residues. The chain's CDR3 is CSARTGGGWYQPQHF. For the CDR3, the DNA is TGCAGTGCTAGAACAGGGGGCGGGTGGTATCAGCCCCAGCATTTT.

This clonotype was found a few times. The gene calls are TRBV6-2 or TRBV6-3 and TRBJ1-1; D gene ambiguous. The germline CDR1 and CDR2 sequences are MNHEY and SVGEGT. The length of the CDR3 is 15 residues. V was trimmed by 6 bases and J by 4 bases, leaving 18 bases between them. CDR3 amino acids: CASRPPTGESTEAFF. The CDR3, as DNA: TGTGCCAGCAGGCCACCAACGGGAGAGAGCACTGAAGCTTTCTTT.

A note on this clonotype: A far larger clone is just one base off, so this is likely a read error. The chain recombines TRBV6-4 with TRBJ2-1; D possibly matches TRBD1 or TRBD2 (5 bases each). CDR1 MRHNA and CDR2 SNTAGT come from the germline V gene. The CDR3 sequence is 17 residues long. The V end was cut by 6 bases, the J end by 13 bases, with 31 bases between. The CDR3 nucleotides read TGTGCCAGCAGAGCGATAACACTTCTCAGGGACCAAGAGACCCAGTTCTTC. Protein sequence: CASRAITLLRDQETQFF.

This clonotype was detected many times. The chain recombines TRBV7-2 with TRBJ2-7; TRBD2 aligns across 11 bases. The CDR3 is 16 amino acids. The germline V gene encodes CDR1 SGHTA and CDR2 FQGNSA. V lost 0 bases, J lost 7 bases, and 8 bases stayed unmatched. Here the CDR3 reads CASSLAGVAGGKEQYF. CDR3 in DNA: TGTGCCAGCAGCTTAGCCGGAGTAGCGGGAGGGAAAGAGCAGTACTTC. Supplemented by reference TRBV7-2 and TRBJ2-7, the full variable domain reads GAGVSQSPSNKVTEKGKDVELRCDPISGHTALYWYRQSLGQGLEFLIYFQGNSAPDKSGLPSDRFSAERTGGSVSTLTIQRTQQEDSAVYLCASSLAGVAGGKEQYFGPGTRLTVT.